The 23 T cell receptor beta chains in this list originate from one sample, sequenced in a study of cytomegalovirus exposure and HLA in healthy donors. In the PCR, 60 Vbeta and 13 Jbeta primers were used. The protocol was immunoSEQ multiplex PCR, while the TCRdb copy is restricted to in-frame clones and leaves out a portion. The repertoire has fewer than 250,000 clones, about 76% of them found once; the top ten carry roughly 1.5%. The specimen sequenced was PBMCs. Receptors originate from a woman between 50 and 59 years old in good health and CMV-seronegative.

The chain carries TRBV5-1 and TRBJ1-1, with D possibly TRBD1 on 6 matching bases. The length of the CDR3 is 14 residues. V lost 4 bases and J lost 1, with 11 bases in between. Per the germline V gene, CDR1 is SGHRS and CDR2 is YFSETQ. The CDR3 nucleotides read TGCGCCAGCAGCGAGGGACACGGGAACACTGAAGCTTTCTTT. It yields the protein CASSEGHGNTEAFF.

The V call is TRBV5-1, the J call TRBJ1-6; the match to TRBD1 covers 12 bases. The germline V gene encodes CDR1 SGHRS and CDR2 YFSETQ. The CDR3 runs 16 residues. The V segment lost 2 bases and the J segment 6 bases; nucleotides outside the gene matches: 3. CDR3 nucleotide sequence: TGCGCCAGCAGCTTCCGGGACAGGGGGCCTAATTCACCCCTCCACTTT. As protein: CASSFRDRGPNSPLHF.

This clone was seen once. V is TRBV6-1 and J is TRBJ2-6; maybe TRBD2 (6 bases). CDR1 and CDR2 from the germline V gene are MNHNS and SASEGT. V lost 0 bases, J lost 2 bases, and 23 bases lay in between. The CDR3 loop spans 21 amino acids. CDR3 coding DNA: TGTGCCAGCAGTGAAGCCAGAGGTCGGGGCCTGGGGGAGGCTGGGGCCAACGTCCTGACTTTC. It encodes CASSEARGRGLGEAGANVLTF.

V usage is TRBV11-2 and J usage is TRBJ1-1; perhaps TRBD1 as D (5 bases). The CDR3 has 15 residues. The V end was cut by 4 bases, the J end by 0 bases, with 12 bases between. CDR1 is SGHAT and CDR2 is FQNNGV in the germline V gene. The CDR3 DNA reads as TGTGCCAGCAGCTACGGCGGGGGGTTGAACACTGAAGCTTTCTTT. Translation gives CASSYGGGLNTEAFF.

This clone was detected only once. The CDR3 DNA reads as TGCGCCAGCAGTGACCGGGACTCGGGTTCTAGCGGCTCCGGCAATGAGCAGTTCTTC. Translated: CASSDRDSGSSGSGNEQFF. The chain is built from TRBV10-1 and TRBJ2-1; 7 bases match TRBD2. The CDR3 contains 19 residues. V lost 3 bases and J lost 6; bases outside the gene matches: 20. Germline V gene lookup returns CDR1 WNHNN and CDR2 SYGVQD (reference sequence).

The J gene is TRBJ2-1, the V gene TRBV28; a weak D match, TRBD2 (5 bases). In germline, CDR1 is MDHEN, CDR2 SYDVKM. Trimming took 5 bases from V and 0 from J, leaving 17 bases between them. This CDR3 has 17 amino acids. The CDR3 region has the DNA TGTGCCAGCAGTCCATTCCACGGGGAGAGCTCCTACAATGAGCAGTTCTTC. It yields the protein CASSPFHGESSYNEQFF.

As DNA, the CDR3 is TGTGCCAGCAGTGCCAGGAACACTGAAGCTTTCTTT. Translating it yields CASSARNTEAFF. The chain is built from TRBV2 and TRBJ1-1, with unresolved D. V was shortened by 4 bases and J by 1 base, with 4 bases between the two germline ends. Per the germline V gene, CDR1 is SNHLY and CDR2 is FYNNEI. This CDR3 is built from 12 residues.

The chain couples TRBV18 to TRBJ2-1; tentatively, D is TRBD2 (6 bases). In germline, CDR1 is KGHSH, CDR2 LQKENI. Trimming removed 6 bases from V and 9 bases from J, with 15 bases in between. The length of the CDR3 is 13 residues. The CDR3 sequence: CASSGVGGGEQFF. CDR3 DNA sequence: TGTGCCAGCTCCGGCGTGGGGGGTGGTGAGCAGTTCTTC.

CDR3 loop: CASSQDGPQSGELFF. CDR3 sequence (DNA): TGTGCCAGCAGCCAAGATGGCCCACAGTCCGGGGAGCTGTTTTTT. V and J are TRBV4-2 and TRBJ2-2; D not resolved. Between the trimmed V and J ends, which lost 0 bases and 6 bases, there was a span of 11 bases. Germline V CDR1 and CDR2: LGHNA, YNFKEQ. The CDR3 sequence is 15 residues long.

The chain links TRBV6-5 to TRBJ2-5, with 7 bases fitting TRBD2. CDR1 and CDR2 (germline): MNHEY, SVGAGI. V shed 5 bases, J shed 5 bases, and the junction held 11 bases outside the gene matches. The CDR3 is 15 residues long. The CDR3: CASSRGGGDLETQYF. The CDR3 nucleotides are TGTGCCAGCAGTCGGGGTGGGGGGGACCTGGAGACCCAGTACTTC.

V and J are TRBV7-8 and TRBJ1-2; D remains unclear. The V and J ends lost 2 bases and 8 bases respectively, with 15 bases between them. Per germline, CDR1 SGHVS and CDR2 FQNEAQ. The CDR3 length is 14 residues. The CDR3 sequence: CASSLRIGLGGYTF. Written as DNA, the CDR3 is TGTGCCAGCAGCTTACGTATCGGACTGGGAGGCTACACCTTC. Combining the CDR3 with reference TRBV7-8 and TRBJ1-2 gives the whole variable domain GAGVSQSPRYKVAKRGQDVALRCDPISGHVSLFWYQQALGQGPEFLTYFQNEAQLDKSGLPSDRFFAERPEGSVSTLKIQRTQQEDSAVYLCASSLRIGLGGYTFGSGTRLTVV.

This clone has more than one count but fewer than ten. This chain uses TRBV27 with TRBJ2-1, with D unclear. The CDR3 spans 12 residues. Germline CDR1 MNHEY, CDR2 SMNVEV (reference sequence). Between the trimmed V and J ends, which lost 5 bases and 2 bases, there was a span of 4 bases. The CDR3 here is CASSLTYNEQFF. The DNA for the CDR3 is TGTGCCAGCAGTCTAACCTACAATGAGCAGTTCTTC.

Only a few counts were recorded for this clone. V is TRBV2 and J is TRBJ2-2; perhaps TRBD1 as D (5 bases). Deletions cut 3 bases from V and 1 base from J, with 6 bases between. The CDR3 length is 14 residues. The germline V gene encodes CDR1 SNHLY and CDR2 FYNNEI. This CDR3 reads CASSDRENTGELFF. The CDR3 DNA follows: TGTGCCAGCAGTGACAGGGAGAACACCGGGGAGCTGTTTTTT.

This sequence joins TRBV28 and TRBJ1-5, with D perhaps matching TRBD1 (6 bases). The CDR3 loop spans 15 amino acids. Germline lookup yields CDR1 MDHEN and CDR2 SYDVKM. The V gene lost 5 bases and the J gene lost 1 base, with 12 bases spanning the gap. This chain's CDR3 is CASSIGGLSNQPQHF. CDR3 nucleotides: TGTGCCAGCAGTATAGGGGGTTTGAGCAATCAGCCCCAGCATTTT.

The chain links TRBV7-8 to TRBJ2-2, with a tentative D call TRBD2 (5 bases). Germline CDR1 and CDR2: SGHVS and FQNEAQ. V lost 4 bases to trimming and J lost 0 bases, with 12 bases between them. The length of the CDR3 is 16 residues. The CDR3 is CASSSFRDPNTGELFF. The CDR3 nucleotides read TGTGCCAGCAGCTCCTTCCGGGATCCGAACACCGGGGAGCTGTTTTTT.

V and J are TRBV5-4 and TRBJ2-2; maybe TRBD1 (6 bases). The V end was cut by 2 bases, the J end by 4 bases, with 15 bases between. CDR1 and CDR2 from the germline V gene are SGHNT and YYREEE (reference sequence). The CDR3 consists of 16 residues. CDR3 DNA: TGTGCCAGCAGCTTCCTACAGGGCTCGGGCACCGGGGAGCTGTTTTTT. Protein sequence: CASSFLQGSGTGELFF.

This clone came up a few times. The chain joins TRBV6-5 to TRBJ1-2; no clear D gene. In germline, CDR1 is MNHEY, CDR2 SVGAGI. V was shortened by 7 bases and J by 4 bases, with 7 bases between the two germline ends. This CDR3 comprises 11 residues. The CDR3 loop reads CASTGPYGYTF. DNA for the CDR3: TGTGCCAGCACAGGTCCCTATGGCTACACCTTC.

This clone was detected a few times. The chain uses TRBV6-5 and TRBJ1-6; D perhaps matches TRBD1 (6 bases). In germline, CDR1 is MNHEY, CDR2 SVGAGI. The CDR3 is 16 residues long. Between the trimmed V and J ends, which lost 2 bases and 10 bases, there was a span of 18 bases. The CDR3 coding sequence is TGTGCCAGCAGTTACGCAGGGGCAAGGTTCCAATCACCCCTCCACTTT. It codes for CASSYAGARFQSPLHF.

This clone has a handful of counts. The V call is TRBV6-1, the J call TRBJ1-4, with a weak D call TRBD1 (5 bases). Germline V gene lookup returns CDR1 MNHNS and CDR2 SASEGT. V was cut by 0 bases and J by 4 bases, with 12 bases left in between. The CDR3 consists of 16 residues. The chain's CDR3 is CASSEAAKGLNEKLFF. The CDR3 coding sequence is TGTGCCAGCAGTGAAGCGGCCAAGGGACTTAATGAAAAACTGTTTTTT.

The CDR3 nucleotides are TGCAGCGCAGCTTTCCTAGCGGTCCAAGAGACCCAGTACTTC. Its protein is CSAAFLAVQETQYF. V usage is TRBV29-1 and J usage is TRBJ2-5, with 7 bases that match TRBD2. V trimming: 7 bases; J trimming: 1 base; junction bases outside the gene matches: 9. This CDR3 region has 14 residues. Germline V gene lookup returns CDR1 SQVTM and CDR2 ANQGSEA. The full variable domain, in which reference TRBV29-1 and TRBJ2-5 provide the parts outside the CDR3, is SAVISQKPSRDICQRGTSLTIQCQVDSQVTMMFWYRQQPGQSLTLIATANQGSEATYESGFVIDKFPISRPNLTFSTLTVSNMSPEDSSIYLCSAAFLAVQETQYFGPGTRLLVL.

This clone has only one observation. V gene TRBV6-5 combines with J gene TRBJ2-7; TRBD1 might be the D (5 bases). There are 13 residues in the CDR3. Germline V gives CDR1 MNHEY, CDR2 SVGAGI. V was pared by 0 bases and J by 5 bases, with 8 bases between. CDR3 nucleotide sequence: TGTGCCAGCAGTTACTCGAACAGGCACGAGCAGTACTTC. Protein sequence: CASSYSNRHEQYF.

The rearrangement links TRBV5-4 to TRBJ2-1, with D maybe TRBD2 (6 bases). CDR1 SGHNT and CDR2 YYREEE come from the germline V gene (reference sequence). The CDR3 is made up of 15 amino acids. V was trimmed by 1 base and J by 1 base, leaving 9 bases between them. CDR3 sequence: CASSLIGRSYNEQFF. CDR3 DNA sequence: TGTGCCAGCAGCTTGATTGGGAGGTCCTACAATGAGCAGTTCTTC.

The genes are TRBV18 and TRBJ1-1; D might be TRBD1 (5 bases). From germline, CDR1 is KGHSH and CDR2 LQKENI. The CDR3 extends over 12 amino acids. Trimming pared 1 base from V and 7 bases from J, leaving 7 bases between. CDR3 protein: CASSPRGDEAFF. The CDR3 nucleotides read TGTGCCAGCTCACCACGGGGGGATGAAGCTTTCTTT. Together with reference TRBV18 and TRBJ1-1, the CDR3 gives the full variable domain: NAGVMQNPRHLVRRRGQEARLRCSPMKGHSHVYWYRQLPEEGLKFMVYLQKENIIDESGMPKERFSAEFPKEGPSILRIQQVVRGDSAAYFCASSPRGDEAFFGQGTRLTVV.